Below, 25 T cell receptor beta chains from the same sample are listed, as sequenced in a study of blood T cell repertoires in COVID-19 (TCRdb year 2020). Receptor libraries were prepared by the immunoSEQ multiplex PCR assay. TCRdb obtained this table from immuneACCESS and retained in-frame rearrangements with V and J assigned. These tables miss some clones; where compared with another copy, unresolved V genes account for less than half of the shortfall, and the remainder is unexplained. The sample table contains roughly 230,000 clones; only one count was recorded for around 88% of them. The ten largest make up roughly 7.8% of the sample. Sequenced material: peripheral blood. These TCRs come from a man aged 40-49 years with active or convalescent COVID-19.

The gene calls are TRBV3-1 (or the pseudogene TRBV3-2) and TRBJ2-2; a possible D gene is TRBD1 (5 bases). The germline V gene has CDR1 LGHDT and CDR2 YNNKEL (reference sequence). The CDR3 consists of 14 residues. Trimming stripped 5 bases from V and 2 bases from J, with 9 bases between. The CDR3 coding sequence is TGTGCCAGCAGCAGGGGCTCTAACACCGGGGAGCTGTTTTTT. Translation: CASSRGSNTGELFF.

The chain is built from TRBV27 and TRBJ1-2; D unresolved. The CDR3 contains 14 residues. Germline V CDR1 and CDR2: MNHEY, SMNVEV (reference sequence). Trimming cost V 6 bases and J 2 bases, with 13 bases left between them. CDR3 in DNA: TGTGCCAGCAGCCTCGCGGGAGGAAACTATGGCTACACCTTC. Translation gives CASSLAGGNYGYTF.

The chain is built from TRBV5-6 and TRBJ1-4; TRBD1 matches at 12 bases. Trimming cost V 4 bases and J 5 bases; bases outside gene matches: 9. Germline CDR1 is SGHDT and CDR2 is YYEEEE. This CDR3 contains 17 residues. The CDR3 DNA follows: TGTGCCAGCAGCCTGCCGGGACAGGGGGCGGAAAATGAAAAACTGTTTTTT. Its translation is CASSLPGQGAENEKLFF.

The chain links TRBV6-5 to TRBJ2-7, with D maybe TRBD1 (6 bases). There are 14 residues in the CDR3. From germline, CDR1 is MNHEY and CDR2 SVGAGI. The V end lost 5 bases, the J end lost 0 bases, and 11 bases lay between the germline ends. The CDR3 sequence: CASSPGESSYEQYF. In DNA form, the CDR3 reads TGTGCCAGCAGTCCAGGGGAAAGCTCCTACGAGCAGTACTTC.

This clone was recorded a few times. The CDR3 DNA reads as TGTGCCAGTAGTATTGCGGACAGTGGAATGAACACTGAAGCTTTCTTT. Translated: CASSIADSGMNTEAFF. The genes are TRBV19 and TRBJ1-1; perhaps TRBD1 as D (6 bases). CDR3 length: 16 amino acids. With 3 bases removed from V and 0 bases from J, the gap between germline ends came to 14 bases. Germline assignment: CDR1 LNHDA and CDR2 SQIVND (reference sequence).

CDR3 DNA sequence: TGTGCCAGCAGTGAAGGTTTGGGGGGAAACTATGGCTACACCTTC. Protein: CASSEGLGGNYGYTF. The chain joins TRBV6-1 to TRBJ1-2; tentative D call: TRBD1 (5 bases). The V gene lost 1 base and the J gene lost 2 bases, with 11 bases spanning the gap. The CDR3 totals 15 residues. CDR1 and CDR2 from the germline V gene are MNHNS and SASEGT.

CDR3 loop: CASSLGGGVGSPLHF. Written as DNA, the CDR3 is TGTGCCAGCAGCTTAGGAGGGGGCGTGGGGTCACCCCTCCACTTT. This sequence joins TRBV7-2 and TRBJ1-6; 7 bases agree with TRBD1. The CDR3 covers 15 residues. Germline V lookup: CDR1 SGHTA, CDR2 FQGNSA. V was clipped by 1 base and J by 10 bases; unmatched bases: 7.

The chain links TRBV19 to TRBJ2-5, with D uncertain. CDR3 size: 13 residues. Germline V gives CDR1 LNHDA, CDR2 SQIVND (reference sequence). V lost 4 bases, J lost 2 bases, and 8 bases lay in between. CDR3 residues: CASSRSVQETQYF. In nucleotides, the CDR3 is TGTGCCAGTAGTAGGAGTGTTCAAGAGACCCAGTACTTC.

This clone was seen a handful of times. CDR3: CASSTGLVVYNEQFF. CDR3 sequence (DNA): TGTGCCAGCAGTACCGGACTAGTGGTCTACAATGAGCAGTTCTTC. The chain joins TRBV28 to TRBJ2-1; 7 bases map to TRBD2. Trimming at V came to 5 bases and at J to 3 bases, leaving 7 bases not matched to a gene. This CDR3 contains 15 residues. CDR1 MDHEN and CDR2 SYDVKM come from the germline V gene.

This chain uses TRBV30 with TRBJ2-1; TRBD2 aligns across 11 bases. Per the germline V gene, CDR1 is GTSNPN and CDR2 is SVGIG (reference sequence). The J segment lost 7 bases and the V segment lost 5 bases, leaving 19 bases of the junction unmatched. This CDR3 comprises 18 residues. CDR3 DNA sequence: TGTGCCTGGGGAGGAGGGCTAGCGGGAGGACTCCCTGCTAATGAGCAGTTCTTC. Its protein is CAWGGGLAGGLPANEQFF.

The chain is built from TRBV7-9 and TRBJ1-1; possibly TRBD1 for D (6 bases). V was shortened by 2 bases and J by 7 bases, with 17 bases between the two germline ends. Germline V gene lookup returns CDR1 SEHNR and CDR2 FQNEAQ (reference sequence). CDR3 length equals 15 residues. Here the CDR3 reads CASSLWAGDTDEAFF. The CDR3 DNA follows: TGTGCCAGCAGCTTATGGGCAGGGGATACGGATGAAGCTTTCTTT.

The chain has TRBV5-1 and TRBJ1-6, with TRBD1 matching over 8 bases. The CDR3 sequence is 13 residues long. Germline V gives CDR1 SGHRS, CDR2 YFSETQ. Losses at the gene ends were 5 bases for V and 10 bases for J; bases not matched to a gene: 5. CDR3 sequence: CASREDRDSPLHF. The CDR3 bases are TGCGCCAGCAGAGAGGACAGGGACTCACCCCTCCACTTT.

J is TRBJ2-3 and V is TRBV18; D perhaps matches TRBD1 (5 bases). CDR1 KGHSH and CDR2 LQKENI come from the germline V gene. This CDR3 comprises 13 residues. Trimming took off 6 bases at V and 5 bases at J, with 12 bases between the two ends. Here the CDR3 reads CASSDILGDTQYF. The DNA of the CDR3 is TGTGCCAGCTCGGACATCTTAGGAGATACGCAGTATTTT.

The chain is built from TRBV7-9 and TRBJ1-2, with D hard to call. V lost 2 bases and J 3 bases, leaving 13 bases between the germline ends. The V gene's germline CDR1 is SEHNR and CDR2 FQNEAQ (reference sequence). The CDR3 totals 15 residues. CDR3 region: CASSLRERIDYGYTF. The CDR3 nucleotides are TGTGCCAGCAGCTTAAGGGAGAGGATTGACTATGGCTACACCTTC.

J is TRBJ2-1 and V is TRBV6-6; no clear D. V was shortened by 3 bases and J by 9 bases, with 9 bases between the two germline ends. CDR1 is MNHNY and CDR2 is SVGAGI in the germline V gene (reference sequence). The CDR3 consists of 12 residues. CDR3 sequence reads: CASSYSPSEQFF. The CDR3 nucleotides are TGTGCCAGCAGTTATTCTCCCAGTGAGCAGTTCTTC.

The chain uses TRBV19 and TRBJ1-2; 7 positions match TRBD1. CDR3 size: 15 residues. Germline V lookup: CDR1 LNHDA, CDR2 SQIVND (reference sequence). V shed 5 bases, J shed 3 bases, and the junction held 9 bases outside the gene matches. The CDR3 region has the DNA TGTGCCAGTAGTTATGACCACGGGACAGACTATGGCTACACCTTC. Protein product: CASSYDHGTDYGYTF. Supplemented by reference TRBV19 and TRBJ1-2, the full variable domain reads DGGITQSPKYLFRKEGQNVTLSCEQNLNHDAMYWYRQDPGQGLRLIYYSQIVNDFQKGDIAEGYSVSREKKESFPLTVTSAQKNPTAFYLCASSYDHGTDYGYTFGSGTRLTVV.

This chain links TRBV28 with TRBJ1-1; 9 bases are shared with TRBD1. This CDR3 region has 15 residues. CDR1 and CDR2 from the germline V gene are MDHEN and SYDVKM. V lost 5 bases and J lost 3; bases outside the gene matches: 7. The CDR3 is CASSPRTGVYTEAFF. The CDR3 nucleotides are TGTGCCAGCAGTCCACGGACAGGGGTGTACACTGAAGCTTTCTTT.

The chain has TRBV7-2 and TRBJ1-1, with a tentative D call TRBD1 (5 bases). Germline-derived CDR1 and CDR2 are SGHTA and FQGNSA. The CDR3 loop spans 12 amino acids. Trimming pared 1 base from V and 6 bases from J, leaving 6 bases between. CDR3 coding DNA: TGTGCCAGCAGCTTAGGGGGCCCTGAAGCTTTCTTT. This translates into CASSLGGPEAFF.

The chain employs TRBV16 and TRBJ1-5; D remains unclear. The V gene's germline CDR1 is KGHSY and CDR2 FQNENV. The CDR3 sequence is 16 residues long. The V and J ends lost 1 base and 8 bases respectively, with 18 bases between them. CDR3 amino acids: CASSQFGDLAHEPQHF. DNA for the CDR3: TGTGCCAGCAGCCAATTCGGGGATTTAGCCCATGAGCCCCAGCATTTT.

J is TRBJ2-2 and V is TRBV4-2; 9 bases are shared with TRBD2. The CDR3 is 17 amino acids. V gave up 3 bases and J gave up 2 bases; unmatched junction bases: 7. Germline-derived CDR1 and CDR2 are LGHNA and YNFKEQ. DNA for the CDR3: TGTGCCAGCAGCCAGCGACTAGCGGAGCGAAACACCGGGGAGCTGTTTTTT. It translates to CASSQRLAERNTGELFF.

The rearrangement links TRBV6-2 or TRBV6-3 to TRBJ2-5, with D possibly being TRBD1 (6 bases). Germline V CDR1 and CDR2: MNHEY, SVGEGT. V lost 2 bases and J lost 4, with 17 bases in between. This CDR3 contains 16 residues. This chain's CDR3 is CASSYDQRGIGETQYF. In DNA form, the CDR3 reads TGTGCCAGCAGTTACGACCAGAGGGGGATAGGAGAGACCCAGTACTTC.

The gene calls are TRBV4-3 and TRBJ2-7; TRBD1 is a possible D gene (5 bases). This CDR3 region has 15 residues. The V gene lost 2 bases and the J gene lost 0 bases, with 11 bases spanning the gap. CDR1 is LGHNA and CDR2 is YSLEER in the germline V gene. CDR3 in amino acids: CASSQTRASSYEQYF. CDR3 nucleotides: TGCGCCAGCAGCCAAACCAGGGCCTCCTCCTACGAGCAGTACTTC.

Here the CDR3 DNA reads TGTGCCGGCCAGACAGGGTTAAGCAATCAGCCCCAGCATTTT. Its translation: CAGQTGLSNQPQHF. The chain couples TRBV14 to TRBJ1-5; 7 nucleotides align to TRBD1. Germline CDR1 is SGHDN and CDR2 is FVKESK. V gave up 11 bases and J gave up 1 base; unmatched junction bases: 8. The CDR3 extends over 14 amino acids.

This clone appeared once. This specimen includes other DNA sequences encoding the same CDR3. The chain links TRBV7-9 to TRBJ1-4; 8 positions match TRBD1. CDR3 length: 15 residues. Germline V gene sequence: CDR1 SEHNR, CDR2 FQNEAQ (reference sequence). Trimming took 5 bases from V and 4 from J; bases not matched to a gene: 6. CDR3 residues: CASSPGTGLNEKLFF. The CDR3 nucleotides are TGTGCCAGCAGCCCTGGGACAGGTCTTAATGAAAAACTGTTTTTT.

The V gene is TRBV6-1, the J gene TRBJ1-4; D unresolved. Trimming pared 3 bases from V and 0 bases from J, leaving 8 bases between. The CDR3 loop spans 15 amino acids. CDR1 and CDR2 (germline): MNHNS, SASEGT. For the CDR3, the DNA is TGTGCCAGCAGTGATACAGCTTCAACTAATGAAAAACTGTTTTTT. Its protein is CASSDTASTNEKLFF.